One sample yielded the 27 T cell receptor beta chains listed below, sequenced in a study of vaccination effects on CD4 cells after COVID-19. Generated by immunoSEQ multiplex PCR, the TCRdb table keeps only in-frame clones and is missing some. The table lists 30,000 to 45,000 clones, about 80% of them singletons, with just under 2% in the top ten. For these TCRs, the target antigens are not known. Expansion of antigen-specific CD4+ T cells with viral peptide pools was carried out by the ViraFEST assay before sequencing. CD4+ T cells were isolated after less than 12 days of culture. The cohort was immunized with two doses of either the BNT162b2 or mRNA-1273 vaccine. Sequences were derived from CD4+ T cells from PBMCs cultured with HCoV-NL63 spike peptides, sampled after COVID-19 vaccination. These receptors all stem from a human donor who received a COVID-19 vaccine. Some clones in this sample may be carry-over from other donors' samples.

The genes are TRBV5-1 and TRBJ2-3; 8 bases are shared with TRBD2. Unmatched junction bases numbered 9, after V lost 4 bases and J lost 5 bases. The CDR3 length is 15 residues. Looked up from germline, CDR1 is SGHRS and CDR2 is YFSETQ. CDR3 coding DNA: TGCGCCAGCAGCCCCCCGGGACTAGATTTAGATACGCAGTATTTT. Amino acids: CASSPPGLDLDTQYF.

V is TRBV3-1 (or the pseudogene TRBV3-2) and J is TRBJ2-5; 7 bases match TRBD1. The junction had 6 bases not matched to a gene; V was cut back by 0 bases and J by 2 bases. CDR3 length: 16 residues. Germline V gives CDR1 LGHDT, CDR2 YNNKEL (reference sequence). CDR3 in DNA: TGTGCCAGCAGCCAAGAATTGGGGACAGTACAAGAGACCCAGTACTTC. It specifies CASSQELGTVQETQYF.

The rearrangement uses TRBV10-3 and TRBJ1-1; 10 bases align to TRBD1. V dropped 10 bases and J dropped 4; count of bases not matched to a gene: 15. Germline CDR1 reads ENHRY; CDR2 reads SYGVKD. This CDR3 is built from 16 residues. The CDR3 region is CATLGGPGQGSTEAFF. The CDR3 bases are TGTGCCACCCTAGGGGGGCCGGGACAGGGGTCCACTGAAGCTTTCTTT.

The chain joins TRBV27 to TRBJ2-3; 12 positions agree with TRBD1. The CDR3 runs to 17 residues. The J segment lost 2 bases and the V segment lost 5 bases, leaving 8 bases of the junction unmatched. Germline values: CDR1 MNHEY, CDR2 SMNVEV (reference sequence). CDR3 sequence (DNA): TGTGCCAGCAGTCAACCGGGGACAGGGGGCTACACAGATACGCAGTATTTT. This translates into CASSQPGTGGYTDTQYF.

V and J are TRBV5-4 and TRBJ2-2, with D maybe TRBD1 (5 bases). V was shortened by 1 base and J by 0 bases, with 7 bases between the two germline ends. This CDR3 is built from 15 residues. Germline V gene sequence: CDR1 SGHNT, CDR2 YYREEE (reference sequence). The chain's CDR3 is CASSLSGSNTGELFF. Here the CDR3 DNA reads TGTGCCAGCAGCTTGTCAGGGTCGAACACCGGGGAGCTGTTTTTT.

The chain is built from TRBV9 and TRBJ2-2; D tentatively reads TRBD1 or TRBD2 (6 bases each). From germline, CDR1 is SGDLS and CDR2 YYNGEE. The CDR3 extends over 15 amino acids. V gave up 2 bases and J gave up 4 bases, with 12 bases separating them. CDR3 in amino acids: CASSVAEGGTGELFF. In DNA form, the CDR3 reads TGTGCCAGCAGCGTGGCTGAGGGGGGCACCGGGGAGCTGTTTTTT.

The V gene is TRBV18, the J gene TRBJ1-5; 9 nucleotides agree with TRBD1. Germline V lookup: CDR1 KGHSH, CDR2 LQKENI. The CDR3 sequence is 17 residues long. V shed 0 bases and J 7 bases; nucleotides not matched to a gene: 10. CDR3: CASSPPLGQGGGQPQHF. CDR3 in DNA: TGTGCCAGCTCACCACCACTGGGACAGGGCGGTGGCCAGCCCCAGCATTTT.

The CDR3 coding sequence is TGTGCCAGCATCCTCACCAAAGCCCCTGGGCAGTACGTC. The encoded protein is CASILTKAPGQYV. The chain recombines TRBV2 with TRBJ2-7, with unresolved D. With 7 bases removed from V and 9 bases from J, the gap between germline ends came to 19 bases. Germline CDR1 SNHLY, CDR2 FYNNEI. This CDR3 has 13 amino acids.

The CDR3 reads CASRRIQGSYEQYF. CDR3 in DNA: TGTGCCAGCAGAAGAATTCAGGGCTCCTACGAGCAGTACTTC. V and J are TRBV6-5 and TRBJ2-7; tentatively, D is TRBD1 (5 bases). This CDR3 is 14 amino acids long. Germline CDR1 reads MNHEY; CDR2 reads SVGAGI. Between the trimmed V and J ends, which lost 6 bases and 0 bases, there was a span of 12 bases.

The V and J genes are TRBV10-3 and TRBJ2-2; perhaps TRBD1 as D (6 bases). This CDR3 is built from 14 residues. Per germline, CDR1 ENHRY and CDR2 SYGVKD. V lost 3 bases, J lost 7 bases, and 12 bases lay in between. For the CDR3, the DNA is TGTGCCATCAGTGAATCAGGGGCGGACGGGGAGCTGTTTTTT. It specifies CAISESGADGELFF.

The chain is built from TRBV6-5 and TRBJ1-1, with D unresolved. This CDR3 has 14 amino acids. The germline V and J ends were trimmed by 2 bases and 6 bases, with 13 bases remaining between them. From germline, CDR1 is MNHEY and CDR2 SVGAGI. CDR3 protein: CASSYRSIGAEAFF. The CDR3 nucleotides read TGTGCCAGCAGTTACCGGTCAATCGGCGCTGAAGCTTTCTTT.

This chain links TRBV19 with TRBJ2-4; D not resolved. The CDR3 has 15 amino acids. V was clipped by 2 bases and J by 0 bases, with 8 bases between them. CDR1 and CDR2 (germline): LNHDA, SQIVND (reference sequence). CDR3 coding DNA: TGTGCCAGTAGTATACGCAGTCCAGCCAAAAACATTCAGTACTTC. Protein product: CASSIRSPAKNIQYF.

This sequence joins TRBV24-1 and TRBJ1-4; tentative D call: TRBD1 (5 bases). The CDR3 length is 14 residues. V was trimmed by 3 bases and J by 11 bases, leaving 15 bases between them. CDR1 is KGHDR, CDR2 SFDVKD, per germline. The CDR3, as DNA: TGTGCCACCAGTGATGACCGGGACGCGGAGAAACTGTTTTTT. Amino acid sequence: CATSDDRDAEKLFF.

The CDR3, as DNA: TGTGCCAGTAGTATATTCAGCGGGGGGAGTAATGAGCAGTTCTTC. Translating it yields CASSIFSGGSNEQFF. The chain links TRBV19 to TRBJ2-1; 9 bases align to TRBD2. This CDR3 is built from 15 residues. CDR1 is LNHDA and CDR2 is SQIVND in the germline V gene (reference sequence). V lost 2 bases, J lost 7 bases, and 6 bases stayed unmatched.

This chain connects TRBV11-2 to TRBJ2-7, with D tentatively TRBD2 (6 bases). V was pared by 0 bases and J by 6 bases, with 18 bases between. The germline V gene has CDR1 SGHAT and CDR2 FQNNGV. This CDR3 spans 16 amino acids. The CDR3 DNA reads TGTGCCAGCAGCTTAGATGTGCGGGGCCCTCTGGGCGAGCAGTACGTC. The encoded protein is CASSLDVRGPLGEQYV.

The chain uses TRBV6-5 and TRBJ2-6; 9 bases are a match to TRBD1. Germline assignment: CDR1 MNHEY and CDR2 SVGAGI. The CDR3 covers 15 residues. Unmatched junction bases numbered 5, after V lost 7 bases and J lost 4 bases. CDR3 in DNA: TGTGCCAGCACCGGGACAGGGTCCGGGGCCAACGTCCTGACTTTC. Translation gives CASTGTGSGANVLTF.

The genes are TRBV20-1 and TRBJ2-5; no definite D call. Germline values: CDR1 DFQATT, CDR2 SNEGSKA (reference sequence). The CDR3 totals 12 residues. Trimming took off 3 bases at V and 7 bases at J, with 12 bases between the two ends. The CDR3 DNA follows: TGCAGTGCTAGTTCCGGCGAAGGGACCCAGTACTTC. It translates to CSASSGEGTQYF.

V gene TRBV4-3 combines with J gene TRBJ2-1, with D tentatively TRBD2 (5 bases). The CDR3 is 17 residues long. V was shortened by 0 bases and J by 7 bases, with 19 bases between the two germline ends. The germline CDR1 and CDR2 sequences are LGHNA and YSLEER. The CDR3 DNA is TGCGCCAGCAGCCAAGATCGGGGTTCGGGGTGGAGGAATGAGCAGTTCTTC. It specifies CASSQDRGSGWRNEQFF.

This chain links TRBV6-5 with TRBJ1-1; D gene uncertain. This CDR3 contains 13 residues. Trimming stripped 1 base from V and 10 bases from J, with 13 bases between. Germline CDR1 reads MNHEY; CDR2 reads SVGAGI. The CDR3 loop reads CASSYLGSFVAFF. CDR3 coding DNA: TGTGCCAGCAGTTACTTAGGGTCCTTTGTAGCTTTCTTT.

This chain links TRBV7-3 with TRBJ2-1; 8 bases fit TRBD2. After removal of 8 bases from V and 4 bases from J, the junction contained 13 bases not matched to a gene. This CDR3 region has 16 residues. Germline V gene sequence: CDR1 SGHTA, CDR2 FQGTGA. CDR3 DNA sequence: TGTGCCAGCGGTCTATGGGTAGCGGGGTCTTACAATGAGCAGTTCTTC. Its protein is CASGLWVAGSYNEQFF.

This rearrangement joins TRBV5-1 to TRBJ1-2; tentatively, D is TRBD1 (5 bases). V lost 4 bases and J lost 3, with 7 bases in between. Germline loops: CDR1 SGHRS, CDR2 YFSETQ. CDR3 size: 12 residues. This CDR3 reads CASSEGDYGYTF. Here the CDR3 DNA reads TGCGCCAGCAGCGAAGGGGACTATGGCTACACCTTC.

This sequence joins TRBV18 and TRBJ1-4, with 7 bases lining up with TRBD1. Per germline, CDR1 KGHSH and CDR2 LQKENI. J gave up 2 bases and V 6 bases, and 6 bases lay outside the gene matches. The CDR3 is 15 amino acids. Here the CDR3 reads CASSLWDSTNEKLFF. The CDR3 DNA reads TGTGCCAGCTCTCTATGGGACAGTACTAATGAAAAACTGTTTTTT. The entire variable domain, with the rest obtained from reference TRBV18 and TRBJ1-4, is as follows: NAGVMQNPRHLVRRRGQEARLRCSPMKGHSHVYWYRQLPEEGLKFMVYLQKENIIDESGMPKERFSAEFPKEGPSILRIQQVVRGDSAAYFCASSLWDSTNEKLFFGSGTQLSVL.

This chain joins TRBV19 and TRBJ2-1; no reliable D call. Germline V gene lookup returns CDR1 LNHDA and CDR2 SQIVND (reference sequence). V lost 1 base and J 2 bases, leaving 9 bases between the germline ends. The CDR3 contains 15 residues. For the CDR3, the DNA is TGTGCCAGTAGTATAGGACTCGGGCCCTACAATGAGCAGTTCTTC. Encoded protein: CASSIGLGPYNEQFF. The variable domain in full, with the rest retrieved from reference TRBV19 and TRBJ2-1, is DGGITQSPKYLFRKEGQNVTLSCEQNLNHDAMYWYRQDPGQGLRLIYYSQIVNDFQKGDIAEGYSVSREKKESFPLTVTSAQKNPTAFYLCASSIGLGPYNEQFFGPGTRLTVL.

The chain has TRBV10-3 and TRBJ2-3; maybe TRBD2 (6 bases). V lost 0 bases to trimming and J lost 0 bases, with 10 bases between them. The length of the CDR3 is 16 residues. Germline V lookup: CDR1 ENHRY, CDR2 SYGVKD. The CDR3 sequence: CAISESWGVSTDTQYF. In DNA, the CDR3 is TGTGCCATCAGTGAGTCTTGGGGGGTCAGCACAGATACGCAGTATTTT.

This chain's CDR3 is CASSQEIRVTGELFF. The CDR3 DNA sequence: TGCGCCAGCAGCCAAGAAATTAGAGTTACCGGGGAGCTGTTTTTT. The J gene is TRBJ2-2, the V gene TRBV4-3; the D is unclear. The V end was cut by 0 bases, the J end by 5 bases, with 10 bases between. Looked up from germline, CDR1 is LGHNA and CDR2 is YSLEER. The CDR3 contains 15 residues.

This CDR3 is CASSRQGRGSNQPQHF. In nucleotides, the CDR3 is TGTGCCAGCAGTCGACAGGGGAGGGGTAGCAATCAGCCCCAGCATTTT. This rearrangement joins TRBV28 to TRBJ1-5, with TRBD1 matching over 8 bases. Trimming removed 5 bases from V and 0 bases from J; junction bases left unmatched: 6. Germline V gene sequence: CDR1 MDHEN, CDR2 SYDVKM. The CDR3 contains 16 residues.

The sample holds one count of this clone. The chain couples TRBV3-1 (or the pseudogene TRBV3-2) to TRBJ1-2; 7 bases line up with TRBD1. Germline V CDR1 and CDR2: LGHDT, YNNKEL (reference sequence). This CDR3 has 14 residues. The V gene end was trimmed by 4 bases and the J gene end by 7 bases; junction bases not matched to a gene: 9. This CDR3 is CASSPPSTGFGYTF. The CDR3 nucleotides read TGTGCCAGCAGCCCGCCTTCGACAGGGTTTGGCTACACCTTC.